Listed below are T cell receptor beta chains from one sample, sequenced in a study of blood T cell repertoires in COVID-19. The assay was immunoSEQ multiplex PCR, and TCRdb's table has in-frame clones only and misses some. The sample has approximately 190,000 clones, less than 90% seen once. The sequencing sample was made of peripheral blood. Receptor source: a woman in her thirties or forties with acute or convalescent COVID-19. The CDR3 runs from the conserved cysteine through the conserved F or W. The D gene is left open where the match is weak. Clone size is shown for a subset of rows, as once, few, many or a class of expanded clone.

V gene	clone size	CDR3 length	J gene	D gene	CDR3 DNA	CDR3 protein
TRBV6-5	-	12	TRBJ1-5	-	TGTGCCAGCACAGGGTACAATCAGCCCCAGCATTTT	CASTGYNQPQHF
TRBV7-9	few	14	TRBJ2-7	-	TGTGCCAGCAGTCCCGCGGGGGCCCCGGGGCAGCAGTACTTC	CASSPAGAPGQQYF
TRBV5-1	-	13	TRBJ1-1	-	TGCGCCAGCAGCTTGGATCCGTGGCAGGGCGCTTTCTTT	CASSLDPWQGAFF
TRBV6-6	-	11	TRBJ2-3	-	TGTGCCAGCAGCCGCAGAGATACGCAGTATTTT	CASSRRDTQYF
TRBV28	-	11	TRBJ2-5	-	TGTGCCAGCAGTTTCAGCGGGACCCAGTACTTC	CASSFSGTQYF
TRBV7-9	few	14	TRBJ2-7	-	TGTGCCAGCAGCGTGACAGGAGTGACCTACGAGCAGTACTTC	CASSVTGVTYEQYF
TRBV15	-	15	TRBJ1-4	-	TGTGCCACCAGCAGAGATGGACAGCGTAATGAAAAACTGTTTTTT	CATSRDGQRNEKLFF
TRBV6-4	-	15	TRBJ2-1	TRBD2	TGTGCCAGCAGTAACTTAGCGGGAGGGAAGAATGAGCAGTTCTTC	CASSNLAGGKNEQFF
TRBV6-1	-	15	TRBJ1-4	TRBD1	TGTGCCAGCAGTGAATCGGGACAGGCGTATGAAAAACTGTTTTTT	CASSESGQAYEKLFF
TRBV30	-	11	TRBJ2-5	-	TGTGCCTGGACGAGCGGGGAGACCCAGTACTTC	CAWTSGETQYF
TRBV4-1	-	13	TRBJ1-3	TRBD1	TGCGCCAGCAGCCCGGGACAGGGATACACCATATATTTT	CASSPGQGYTIYF
TRBV24-1	-	14	TRBJ2-1	TRBD1	TGTGCCACCAGTGCCGGGACAGGCAGGCATGAGCAGTTCTTC	CATSAGTGRHEQFF
TRBV27	-	13	TRBJ2-1	-	TGTGCCAGCAGTAGTTTCATCAGGGATCAACAGTTCTTC	CASSSFIRDQQFF
TRBV5-1	-	14	TRBJ2-1	TRBD1	TGCGCCAGCAGAACGGGACAGGCCTACAATGAGCAGTTCTTC	CASRTGQAYNEQFF
TRBV10-2	few	15	TRBJ2-2	TRBD2	TGCGCCAGCCGCCTGACTAGCGGGAACACCGGGGAGCTGTTTTTT	CASRLTSGNTGELFF